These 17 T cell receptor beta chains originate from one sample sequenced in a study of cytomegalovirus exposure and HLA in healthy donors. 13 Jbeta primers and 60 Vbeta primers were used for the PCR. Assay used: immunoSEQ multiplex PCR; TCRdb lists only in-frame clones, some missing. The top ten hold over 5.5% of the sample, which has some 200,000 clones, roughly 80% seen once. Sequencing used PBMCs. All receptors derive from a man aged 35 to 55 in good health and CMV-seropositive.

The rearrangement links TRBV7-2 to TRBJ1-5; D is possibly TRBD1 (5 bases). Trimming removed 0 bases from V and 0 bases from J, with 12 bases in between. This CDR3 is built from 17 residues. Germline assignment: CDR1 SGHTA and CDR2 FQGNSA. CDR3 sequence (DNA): TGTGCCAGCAGCTTAGCTCTGGGGGGGTATAGCAATCAGCCCCAGCATTTT. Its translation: CASSLALGGYSNQPQHF. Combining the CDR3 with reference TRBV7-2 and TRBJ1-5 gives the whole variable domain GAGVSQSPSNKVTEKGKDVELRCDPISGHTALYWYRQSLGQGLEFLIYFQGNSAPDKSGLPSDRFSAERTGGSVSTLTIQRTQQEDSAVYLCASSLALGGYSNQPQHFGDGTRLSIL.

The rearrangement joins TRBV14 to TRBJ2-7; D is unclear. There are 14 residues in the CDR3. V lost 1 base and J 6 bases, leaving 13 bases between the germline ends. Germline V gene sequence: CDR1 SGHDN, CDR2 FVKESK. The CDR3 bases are TGTGCCAGCAGCCAAGCGACGGGTCATGCCGAGCAGTACTTC. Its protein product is CASSQATGHAEQYF.

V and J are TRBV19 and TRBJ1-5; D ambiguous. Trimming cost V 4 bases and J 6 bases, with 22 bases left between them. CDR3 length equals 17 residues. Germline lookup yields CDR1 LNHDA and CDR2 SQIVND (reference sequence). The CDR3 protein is CASSTPTGNSRGQPQHF. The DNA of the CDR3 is TGTGCCAGTAGTACCCCTACCGGAAACTCCAGAGGTCAGCCCCAGCATTTT.

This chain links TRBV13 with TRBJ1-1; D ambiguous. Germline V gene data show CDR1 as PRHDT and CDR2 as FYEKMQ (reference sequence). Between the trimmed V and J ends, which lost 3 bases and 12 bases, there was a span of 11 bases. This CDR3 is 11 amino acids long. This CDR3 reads CASSFRGSSFF. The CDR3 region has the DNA TGTGCCAGCAGCTTCCGGGGATCATCTTTCTTT.

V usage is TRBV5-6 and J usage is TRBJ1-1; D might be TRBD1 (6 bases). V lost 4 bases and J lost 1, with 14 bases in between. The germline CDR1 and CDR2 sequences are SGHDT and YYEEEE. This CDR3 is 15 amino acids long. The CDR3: CASSLQGFGNTEAFF. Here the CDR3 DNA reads TGTGCCAGCAGCCTACAGGGTTTCGGGAACACTGAAGCTTTCTTT. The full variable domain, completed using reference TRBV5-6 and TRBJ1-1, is DAGVTQSPTHLIKTRGQQVTLRCSPKSGHDTVSWYQQALGQGPQFIFQYYEEEERQRGNFPDRFSGHQFPNYSSELNVNALLLGDSALYLCASSLQGFGNTEAFFGQGTRLTVV.

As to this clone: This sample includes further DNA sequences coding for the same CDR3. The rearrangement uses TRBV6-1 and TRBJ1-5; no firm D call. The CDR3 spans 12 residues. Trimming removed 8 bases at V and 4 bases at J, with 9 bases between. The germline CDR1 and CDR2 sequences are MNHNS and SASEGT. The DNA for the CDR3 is TGTGCCAGCCTGACACCTAATCAGCCCCAGCATTTT. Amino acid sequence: CASLTPNQPQHF.

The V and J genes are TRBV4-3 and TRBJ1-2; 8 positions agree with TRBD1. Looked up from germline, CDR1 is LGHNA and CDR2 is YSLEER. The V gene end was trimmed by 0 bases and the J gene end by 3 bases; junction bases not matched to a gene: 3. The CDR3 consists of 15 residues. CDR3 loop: CASSQDVQGDYGYTF. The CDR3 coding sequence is TGCGCCAGCAGCCAAGACGTACAGGGGGACTATGGCTACACCTTC.

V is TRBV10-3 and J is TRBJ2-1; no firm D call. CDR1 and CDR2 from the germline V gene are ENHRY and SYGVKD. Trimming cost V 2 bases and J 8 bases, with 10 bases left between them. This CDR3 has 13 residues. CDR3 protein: CAISESTRDEQFF. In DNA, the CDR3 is TGTGCCATCAGTGAGAGCACCCGGGATGAGCAGTTCTTC.

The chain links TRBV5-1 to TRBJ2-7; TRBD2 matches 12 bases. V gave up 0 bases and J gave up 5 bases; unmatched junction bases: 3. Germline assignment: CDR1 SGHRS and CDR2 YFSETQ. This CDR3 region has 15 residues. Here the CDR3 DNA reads TGCGCCAGCAGCTTGGCGAGGACTAGCGGGGACGAGCAGTACTTC. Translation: CASSLARTSGDEQYF.

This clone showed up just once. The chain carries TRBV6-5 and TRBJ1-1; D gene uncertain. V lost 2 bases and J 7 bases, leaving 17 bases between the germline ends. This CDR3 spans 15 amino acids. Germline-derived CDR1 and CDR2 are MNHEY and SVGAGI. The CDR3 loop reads CASSYADARGNEAFF. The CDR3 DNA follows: TGTGCCAGCAGTTACGCGGATGCGCGGGGTAATGAAGCTTTCTTT.

CDR3 loop: CAISVRQVTDTQYF. In DNA, the CDR3 is TGTGCCATCAGTGTACGTCAGGTCACAGATACGCAGTATTTT. The rearrangement joins TRBV10-3 to TRBJ2-3, with no clear D. Germline lookup yields CDR1 ENHRY and CDR2 SYGVKD. The CDR3 is made up of 14 amino acids. V shed 4 bases and J shed 2 bases, with 10 bases lying between them.

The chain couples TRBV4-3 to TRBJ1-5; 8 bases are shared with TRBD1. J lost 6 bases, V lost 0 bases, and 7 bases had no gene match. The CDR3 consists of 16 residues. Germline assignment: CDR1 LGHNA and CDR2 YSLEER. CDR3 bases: TGCGCCAGCAGCCAAGATCTGACAGGGGACTTTCAGCCCCAGCATTTT. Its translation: CASSQDLTGDFQPQHF.

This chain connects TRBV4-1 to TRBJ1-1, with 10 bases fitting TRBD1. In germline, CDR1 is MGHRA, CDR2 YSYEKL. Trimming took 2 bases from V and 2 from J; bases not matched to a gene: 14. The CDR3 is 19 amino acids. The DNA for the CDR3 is TGCGCCAGCAGCCAAACCCAGACAGGGGGCGTTAGAACTAACACTGAAGCTTTCTTT. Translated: CASSQTQTGGVRTNTEAFF.

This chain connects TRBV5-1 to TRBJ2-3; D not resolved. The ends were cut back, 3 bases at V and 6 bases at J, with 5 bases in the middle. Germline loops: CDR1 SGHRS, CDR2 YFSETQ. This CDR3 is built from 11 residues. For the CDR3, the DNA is TGCGCCAGCAGCTGGGCGGATACGCAGTATTTT. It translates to CASSWADTQYF. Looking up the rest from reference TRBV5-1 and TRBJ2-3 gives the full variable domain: KAGVTQTPRYLIKTRGQQVTLSCSPISGHRSVSWYQQTPGQGLQFLFEYFSETQRNKGNFPGRFSGRQFSNSRSEMNVSTLELGDSALYLCASSWADTQYFGPGTRLTVL.

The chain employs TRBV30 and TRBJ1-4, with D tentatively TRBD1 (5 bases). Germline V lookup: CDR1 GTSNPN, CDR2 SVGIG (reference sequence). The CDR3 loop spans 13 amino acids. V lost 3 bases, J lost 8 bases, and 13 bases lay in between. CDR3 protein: CAWRRQGGEKLFF. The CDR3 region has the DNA TGTGCCTGGAGACGGCAGGGAGGAGAAAAACTGTTTTTT.

The CDR3 nucleotides read TGCGCCAGCAGTGAGCGGCCAGGGGGAGAGCAGTACTTC. Translated: CASSERPGGEQYF. This sequence joins TRBV10-1 and TRBJ2-7, with TRBD1 matching 7 bases. Germline values: CDR1 WNHNN, CDR2 SYGVQD (reference sequence). The J segment lost 7 bases and the V segment lost 2 bases, leaving 5 bases of the junction unmatched. The CDR3 loop spans 13 amino acids.

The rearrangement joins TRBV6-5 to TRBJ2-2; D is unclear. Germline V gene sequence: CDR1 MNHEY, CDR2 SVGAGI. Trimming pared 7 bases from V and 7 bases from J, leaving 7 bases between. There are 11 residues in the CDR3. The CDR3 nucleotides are TGTGCCAGCAAGATCAGCGGGGAGCTGTTTTTT. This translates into CASKISGELFF.